This T cell receptor (beta chain) was captured by sequencing in a study of Ad26.COV2.S vaccination and SARS-CoV-2 variants. About the study: This donor came from the COV1001 trial of Ad26.COV2.S. Intramuscularly, Ad26.COV2.S was given either once or twice, 56 days apart. Study-level results: Recipients of either vaccine or placebo displayed similar breadth of non-spike TCRs.

Germline loops: CDR1 KGHDR, CDR2 SFDVKD. The CDR3 sequence is 15 residues long. The V and J ends lost 3 bases and 1 base respectively, with 11 bases between them. This clone has just one count. As yet, its antigen is unknown. Noted treatment: approximately 18 received Ad26.COV2.S at low or high dose, single or two shots; roughly five received placebo; per-sample allocation not given. After the first vaccine or placebo injection, samples were drawn on day 63. Profiling relied on immunoSEQ multiplex PCR, and the TCRdb table lists in-frame clones only, not all of them. The sample shows 350,000 to 550,000 clones, approximately 92% of them seen only once.

The rearrangement uses TRBV24-1 and TRBJ2-5; D might be TRBD2 (7 bases). This TCR came from a person aged 18-60 years who received the Ad26.COV2.S COVID-19 vaccine or a placebo. The input for sequencing was peripheral blood, taken in a trial of Ad26.COV2.S vaccine versus placebo. Written as DNA, the CDR3 is TGTGCCACCAGTGATATACGGGGGGCCCAAGAGACCCAGTACTTC. Translation: CATSDIRGAQETQYF.